Listed here are 24 T cell receptor beta chains from one sample, sequenced in a study of neurological immune-mediated disorders. As for time point: longitudinal time-point 2. TCRdb reanalysed the 5' RACE reads using MiXCR and keeps one entry per CDR3 protein. This table has about 66,000 distinct CDR3 sequences, 8.5% to 10% appearing once. Input material: PBMCs. The receptors originated from a man aged 25-40 years in good health.

Details on this clonotype: A read error is possible here, since a much larger clone lies one base away. This chain uses TRBV7-9 with TRBJ2-7; no firm D call. Germline V lookup: CDR1 SEHNR, CDR2 FQNEAQ (reference sequence). This CDR3 comprises 11 residues. The CDR3 coding sequence is TGTGCCAGCTCCGGAGTCTACGACCAGTACTTC. This encodes CASSGVYDQYF.

This clonotype was recorded at least ten times. Here the CDR3 reads CASSQGGRAPIGEQYF. CDR3 coding DNA: TGCGCCAGCAGCCAGGGGGGTAGGGCCCCAATCGGCGAGCAGTACTTC. The V call is TRBV4-1, the J call TRBJ2-7; tentative D call: TRBD2 (6 bases). This CDR3 has 16 residues. The V end lost 3 bases, the J end lost 6 bases, and 21 bases lay between the germline ends. The germline V gene has CDR1 MGHRA and CDR2 YSYEKL.

This clonotype was counted at least ten times. This chain uses TRBV5-1 with TRBJ2-3; 12 positions match TRBD2. The CDR3 covers 16 residues. Per the germline V gene, CDR1 is SGHRS and CDR2 is YFSETQ. J was trimmed by 3 bases and V by 5 bases; bases with no gene match: 7. In DNA form, the CDR3 reads TGCGCCAGCAGTCCGACTAGCGGGAGTGTGACAGATACGCAGTATTTT. This encodes CASSPTSGSVTDTQYF.

This clonotype was detected many times. The chain joins TRBV7-2 to TRBJ1-4, with a weak D call TRBD1 (5 bases). CDR3 length: 14 amino acids. The germline V and J ends were trimmed by 4 bases and 5 bases, with 11 bases remaining between them. From germline, CDR1 is SGHTA and CDR2 FQGNSA. In DNA form, the CDR3 reads TGTGCCAGCAGCTGGGGCGGGAGAAATGAAAAACTGTTTTTT. Its protein product is CASSWGGRNEKLFF.

The V and J genes are TRBV7-9 and TRBJ1-2; D call uncertain. V lost 3 bases, J lost 8 bases, and 13 bases lay in between. CDR1 is SEHNR and CDR2 is FQNEAQ in the germline V gene (reference sequence). The CDR3 is 13 amino acids. The CDR3 DNA is TGTGCCAGCAGCTTCGATAATCCGCGAGGCTACACCTTC. Its translation: CASSFDNPRGYTF. The whole variable domain, filled in from reference TRBV7-9 and TRBJ1-2, reads DTGVSQNPRHKITKRGQNVTFRCDPISEHNRLYWYRQTLGQGPEFLTYFQNEAQLEKSRLLSDRFSAERPKGSFSTLEIQRTEQGDSAMYLCASSFDNPRGYTFGSGTRLTVV.

The table lists this clonotype with many counts. The J gene is TRBJ2-5, the V gene TRBV20-1; TRBD1 matches at 10 bases. V lost 6 bases and J lost 5; bases outside the gene matches: 15. The CDR3 covers 16 residues. The germline CDR1 and CDR2 sequences are DFQATT and SNEGSKA (reference sequence). The CDR3 nucleotides read TGCAGTGCCAGACGCCCCAGACAGGGGGCGGTGGAGACCCAGTACTTC. Amino acid sequence: CSARRPRQGAVETQYF.

The V and J genes are TRBV12-3 or TRBV12-4 and TRBJ2-5; 11 nucleotides agree with TRBD2. The CDR3 runs 15 residues. The V segment lost 7 bases and the J segment 0 bases; nucleotides outside the gene matches: 4. The CDR3 bases are TGTGCCAGCACCGGGACTAGCGGTTACCAAGAGACCCAGTACTTC. This gives the protein CASTGTSGYQETQYF.

This clonotype was picked up many times. This chain links TRBV3-1 with TRBJ2-3; no reliable D call. The germline V and J ends were trimmed by 0 bases and 7 bases, with 5 bases remaining between them. Germline-derived CDR1 and CDR2 are LGHDT and YNNKEL (reference sequence). The CDR3 loop spans 12 amino acids. The CDR3 loop is CASSQEYHTQYF. DNA for the CDR3: TGTGCCAGCAGCCAAGAATATCATACGCAGTATTTT.

This clonotype appeared many times. The chain carries TRBV29-1 and TRBJ2-2; TRBD1 aligns across 8 bases. CDR1 SQVTM and CDR2 ANQGSEA come from the germline V gene. This CDR3 is built from 15 residues. The junction had 11 bases not matched to a gene; V was cut back by 6 bases and J by 5 bases. The CDR3 spells CSVAYGTGRTGELFF. The CDR3 nucleotides are TGCAGCGTCGCCTATGGGACAGGTCGGACCGGGGAGCTGTTTTTT.

This clonotype was seen ten or more times. The CDR3 loop is CASRAVREPTGELFF. DNA for the CDR3: TGCGCCAGCAGGGCAGTTCGGGAACCCACCGGGGAGCTGTTTTTT. This sequence joins TRBV5-1 and TRBJ2-2; D possibly corresponds to TRBD2 (5 bases). CDR3 size: 15 residues. The V gene lost 5 bases and the J gene lost 4 bases, with 15 bases spanning the gap. CDR1 and CDR2 (germline): SGHRS, YFSETQ.

This clonotype was picked up many times. V usage is TRBV5-1 and J usage is TRBJ2-5; TRBD2 agrees at 12 bases. Trimming took 4 bases from V and 3 from J; bases not matched to a gene: 4. Looked up from germline, CDR1 is SGHRS and CDR2 is YFSETQ. The length of the CDR3 is 15 residues. Written as DNA, the CDR3 is TGCGCCAGCAGCCTGACTAGCGGGAGCGAAGAGACCCAGTACTTC. This encodes CASSLTSGSEETQYF.

At least ten counts were recorded for this clonotype. The chain joins TRBV27 to TRBJ2-7; possible D gene TRBD2, 6 bases. Looked up from germline, CDR1 is MNHEY and CDR2 is SMNVEV (reference sequence). This CDR3 spans 15 amino acids. With 8 bases removed from V and 6 bases from J, the gap between germline ends came to 23 bases. The CDR3 bases are TGTGCCAGCTTTCTTTCGGCGGGAAGTGCGGGCGAGCAGTACTTC. It yields the protein CASFLSAGSAGEQYF.

The gene calls are TRBV29-1 and TRBJ2-1; TRBD2 aligns across 8 bases. CDR1 SQVTM and CDR2 ANQGSEA come from the germline V gene. V lost 4 bases and J lost 7; bases outside the gene matches: 6. This CDR3 is 13 amino acids long. DNA for the CDR3: TGCAGCGTTGGGAGCGGGAGCGTGAATGAGCAGTTCTTC. Its protein is CSVGSGSVNEQFF.

This clonotype was observed at least ten times. V and J are TRBV20-1 and TRBJ2-2, with 14 bases that match TRBD2. Per the germline V gene, CDR1 is DFQATT and CDR2 is SNEGSKA (reference sequence). The CDR3 spans 15 residues. The CDR3 bases are TGCGGCGGGACTAGCGGGAGCTTGGGCACCGGGGAGCTGTTTTTT. Translating gives CGGTSGSLGTGELFF.

This clonotype was seen repeatedly, ten times or more. The V call is TRBV7-9, the J call TRBJ1-6; possible D gene TRBD1, 6 bases. CDR1 is SEHNR and CDR2 is FQNEAQ in the germline V gene (reference sequence). The CDR3 sequence is 15 residues long. V was cut by 1 base and J by 7 bases, with 11 bases left in between. This CDR3 reads CASSLEEGGNSPLHF. CDR3 in DNA: TGTGCCAGCAGCTTAGAAGAGGGGGGGAATTCACCCCTCCACTTT. The full variable domain, rest sourced from reference TRBV7-9 and TRBJ1-6, is DTGVSQNPRHKITKRGQNVTFRCDPISEHNRLYWYRQTLGQGPEFLTYFQNEAQLEKSRLLSDRFSAERPKGSFSTLEIQRTEQGDSAMYLCASSLEEGGNSPLHFGNGTRLTVT.

This clonotype was counted ten times or more. The V gene is TRBV12-3 or TRBV12-4, the J gene TRBJ2-7; 9 nucleotides line up with TRBD2. Unmatched junction bases numbered 6, after V lost 6 bases and J lost 0 bases. This CDR3 region has 15 residues. The CDR3, as DNA: TGTGCCAGCAGCGCGCGACTAGCGGACTCCTACGAGCAGTACTTC. Amino acids: CASSARLADSYEQYF.

V and J are TRBV11-2 and TRBJ1-1, with D possibly matching TRBD1 (5 bases). Per germline, CDR1 SGHAT and CDR2 FQNNGV. There are 14 residues in the CDR3. V lost 4 bases to trimming and J lost 4 bases, with 13 bases between them. CDR3 sequence reads: CASSSPRDGTEAFF. CDR3 nucleotides: TGTGCCAGCAGCTCCCCCAGGGACGGCACTGAAGCTTTCTTT.

This clonotype was counted ten times or more. V is TRBV11-2 and J is TRBJ1-1, with a tentative D call TRBD1 (5 bases). V was trimmed by 3 bases and J by 0 bases, leaving 14 bases between them. Per the germline V gene, CDR1 is SGHAT and CDR2 is FQNNGV. The CDR3 has 16 amino acids. The CDR3 reads CASSFRQGYMNTEAFF. CDR3 DNA sequence: TGTGCCAGCAGCTTCCGGCAGGGATACATGAACACTGAAGCTTTCTTT.

This clonotype was recorded at least ten times. This sequence joins TRBV7-9 and TRBJ1-6, with 8 bases that match TRBD1. The CDR3 loop spans 16 amino acids. Germline CDR1 and CDR2: SEHNR and FQNEAQ (reference sequence). V was pared by 5 bases and J by 0 bases, with 3 bases of the junction left unmatched. CDR3 sequence reads: CASSRTGTSYNSPLHF. CDR3 nucleotides: TGTGCCAGCAGCCGGACAGGGACCTCCTATAATTCACCCCTCCACTTT.

This clonotype has a count of ten or more. The V gene is TRBV5-1, the J gene TRBJ2-1; D is unresolved. Germline V CDR1 and CDR2: SGHRS, YFSETQ. V gave up 0 bases and J gave up 4 bases, with 8 bases separating them. The CDR3 spans 14 residues. The chain's CDR3 is CASSLGQLYNEQFF. The CDR3 DNA reads as TGCGCCAGCAGCTTGGGGCAGTTGTACAATGAGCAGTTCTTC.

About this clonotype itself: Compared with germline, one end of the junction differs, possibly owing to a read error. This chain uses TRBV10-1 with TRBJ2-3, with D uncertain. CDR3 size: 15 residues. The germline CDR1 and CDR2 sequences are WNHNN and SYGVQD (reference sequence). CDR3 sequence: CARSESWAGTDTQYF. The CDR3 region has the DNA TGCGCCAGAAGTGAGTCGTGGGCCGGCACAGATACGCAGTATTTT.

This clonotype was recorded many times. This chain links TRBV12-3 or TRBV12-4 with TRBJ1-3, with D perhaps TRBD1 (5 bases). The CDR3 length is 14 residues. With 6 bases removed from V and 1 base from J, the gap between germline ends came to 10 bases. The CDR3 region has the DNA TGTGCCAGCAGGGGACCGGCTTCTGGAAACACCATATATTTT. It yields the protein CASRGPASGNTIYF.

The sample holds many counts of this clonotype. The chain carries TRBV5-1 and TRBJ1-2; 7 nucleotides line up with TRBD1. This CDR3 has 13 residues. The V and J ends lost 0 bases and 6 bases, in that order; junction bases with no gene match: 2. CDR1 and CDR2 (germline): SGHRS, YFSETQ. The CDR3 sequence is CASSLEGGNGYTF. As DNA, the CDR3 is TGCGCCAGCAGCTTGGAAGGGGGCAATGGCTACACCTTC.

This clonotype has at least ten counts. The chain joins TRBV29-1 to TRBJ2-4, with D perhaps being TRBD1 or TRBD2 (6 bases each). Trimming left V 7 bases short and J 8 bases short, with 18 bases between. Per the germline V gene, CDR1 is SQVTM and CDR2 is ANQGSEA. This CDR3 has 13 amino acids. This CDR3 is CSAEGGRADIQYF. For the CDR3, the DNA is TGCAGCGCCGAGGGGGGCAGGGCGGACATTCAGTACTTC.